This T cell receptor beta chain came from a study of tumor and adjacent non-tumor tissue in lung cancer. The germline gives CDR1 SGHNT, CDR2 YYREEE (reference sequence). The V end was cut by 8 bases, the J end by 8 bases, with 15 bases between. The CDR3 is 12 amino acids. A modified ARM-PCR protocol with three rounds of nested PCR amplified TCRbeta. One entry per CDR3 protein, called by TCRdb with MiXCR from the multiplex PCR reads. The sample has about 120,000 distinct CDR3 sequences, 84% seen once. RNA was extracted from bulk tissue without any cell sorting. The chain combines TRBV5-4 with TRBJ2-3, with D unresolved. The sequence derives from a man aged 65 to 79 with non-small cell lung cancer. The specimen was lung tumor tissue. CDR3 region: CASSRIGGTQYF. Written as DNA, the CDR3 is TGTGCCAGTAGCCGAATAGGTGGTACGCAGTATTTT. Full variable domain (remainder filled in from reference TRBV5-4 and TRBJ2-3): ETGVTQSPTHLIKTRGQQVTLRCSSQSGHNTVSWYQQALGQGPQFIFQYYREEENGRGNFPPRFSGLQFPNYSSELNVNALELDDSALYLCASSRIGGTQYFGPGTRLTVL.